This T cell receptor beta chain was recorded in a study of T cell changes during pregnancy in multiple sclerosis. The data were produced by immunoSEQ multiplex PCR, yet TCRdb's version contains in-frame clones alone and is incomplete. The sample has approximately 61,000 clones, around 90% seen once; the top ten hold approximately 1.8%. The germline V and J ends were trimmed by 6 bases and 6 bases, with 12 bases remaining between them. The CDR3 consists of 13 residues. Looked up from germline, CDR1 is MDHEN and CDR2 is SYDVKM. The specimen was peripheral blood, collected in the first trimester of pregnancy. The rearrangement uses TRBV28 and TRBJ2-1; possibly TRBD2 for D (6 bases). The origin of this receptor is a female donor with multiple sclerosis, enrolled in a pregnancy study. DNA of the CDR3: TGTGCCAGCAGCCCTGGAGGGCTCAATGAGCAGTTCTTC. Translation: CASSPGGLNEQFF.